The TCR beta chain under discussion was sequenced for a study of cytomegalovirus exposure and HLA in healthy donors. Germline assignment: CDR1 LGHNA and CDR2 YSLEER. The CDR3 has 15 residues. Trimming cost V 1 base and J 2 bases, with 11 bases left between them. To note about this clone: Its antigen remains unknown.

Study results and caveats: As a later analysis showed, several of the most significant clusters appeared to be linked to common viral pathogens. Segments of the TCR beta V type were, in most cases, productive about 87% or about 30% of the time in an earlier analysis. What TCR beta sequences reportedly achieved was accurate prediction of HLA-A and HLA-B alleles in most subjects.

The PCR made use of 60 Vbeta and 13 Jbeta primers. Data came from immunoSEQ multiplex PCR; TCRdb stores just in-frame clones and leaves some out. Altogether tens of thousands of clones are present, 60% to 65% being singletons, with the ten largest covering roughly 2%. The sequenced material came from PBMCs. This chain connects TRBV4-3 to TRBJ1-2; tentative D call: TRBD1 (5 bases). The clonotype comes from a human donor in good health. CDR3 sequence reads: CASSQGQRQNYGYTF. As DNA, the CDR3 is TGCGCCAGCAGCCAAGGTCAAAGACAGAACTATGGCTACACCTTC.